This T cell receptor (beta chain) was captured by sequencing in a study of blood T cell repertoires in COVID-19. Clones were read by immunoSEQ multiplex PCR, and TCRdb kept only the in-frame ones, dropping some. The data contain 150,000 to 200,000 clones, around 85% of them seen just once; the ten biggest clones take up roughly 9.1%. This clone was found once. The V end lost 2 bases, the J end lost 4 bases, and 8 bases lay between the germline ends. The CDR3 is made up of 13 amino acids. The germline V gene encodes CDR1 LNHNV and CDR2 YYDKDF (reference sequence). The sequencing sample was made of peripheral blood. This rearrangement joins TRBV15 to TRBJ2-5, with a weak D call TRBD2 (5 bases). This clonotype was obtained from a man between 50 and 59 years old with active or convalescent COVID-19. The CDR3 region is CATSRSGLETQYF. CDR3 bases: TGTGCCACCAGCAGAAGCGGACTAGAGACCCAGTACTTC.